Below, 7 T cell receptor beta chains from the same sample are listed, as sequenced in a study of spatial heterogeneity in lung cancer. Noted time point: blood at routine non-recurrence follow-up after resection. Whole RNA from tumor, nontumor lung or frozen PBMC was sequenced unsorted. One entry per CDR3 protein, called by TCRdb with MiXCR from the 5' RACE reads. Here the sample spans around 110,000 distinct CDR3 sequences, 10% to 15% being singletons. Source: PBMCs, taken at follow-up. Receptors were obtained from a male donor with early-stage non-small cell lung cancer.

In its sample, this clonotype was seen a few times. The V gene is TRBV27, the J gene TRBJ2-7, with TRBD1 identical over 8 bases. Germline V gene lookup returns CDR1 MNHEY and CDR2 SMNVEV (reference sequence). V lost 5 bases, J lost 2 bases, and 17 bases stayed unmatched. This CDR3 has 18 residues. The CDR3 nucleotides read TGTGCCAGCAGTCACTCCGGCGGGGCAGGGGGCAGGGCCTACGAGCAGTACTTC. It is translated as CASSHSGGAGGRAYEQYF.

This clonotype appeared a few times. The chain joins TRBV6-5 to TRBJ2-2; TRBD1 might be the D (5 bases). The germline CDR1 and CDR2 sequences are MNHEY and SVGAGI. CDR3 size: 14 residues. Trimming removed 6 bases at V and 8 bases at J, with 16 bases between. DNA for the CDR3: TGTGCCAGCAGACTACCGTTAGGGGCTGGGGAGCTGTTTTTT. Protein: CASRLPLGAGELFF.

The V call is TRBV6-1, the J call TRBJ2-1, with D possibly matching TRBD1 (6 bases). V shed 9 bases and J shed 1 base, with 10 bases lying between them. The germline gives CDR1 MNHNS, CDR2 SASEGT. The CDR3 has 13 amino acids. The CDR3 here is CASHRASYNEQFF. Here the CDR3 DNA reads TGTGCCAGTCACAGGGCTTCCTACAATGAGCAGTTCTTC.

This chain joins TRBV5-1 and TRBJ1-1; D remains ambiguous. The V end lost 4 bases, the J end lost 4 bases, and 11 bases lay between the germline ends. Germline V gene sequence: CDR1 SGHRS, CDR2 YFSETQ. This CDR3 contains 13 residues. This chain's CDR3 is CASSPDLGTEAFF. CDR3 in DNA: TGCGCCAGCAGCCCGGACCTTGGCACTGAAGCTTTCTTT.

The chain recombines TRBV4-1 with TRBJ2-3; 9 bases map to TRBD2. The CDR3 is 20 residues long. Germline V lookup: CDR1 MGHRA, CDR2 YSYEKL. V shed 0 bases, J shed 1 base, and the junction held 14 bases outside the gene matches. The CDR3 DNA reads TGCGCCAGCAGCCAAGATGCGCCTCACAGGATAGCGGGGGGCACAGATACGCAGTATTTT. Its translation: CASSQDAPHRIAGGTDTQYF.

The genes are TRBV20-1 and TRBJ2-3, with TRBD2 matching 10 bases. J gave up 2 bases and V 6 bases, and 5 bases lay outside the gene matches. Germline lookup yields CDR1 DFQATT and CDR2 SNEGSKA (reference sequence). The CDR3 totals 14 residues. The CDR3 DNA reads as TGCAGTGCAATTAGCGGGGGGCCCACAGATACGCAGTATTTT. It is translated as CSAISGGPTDTQYF.

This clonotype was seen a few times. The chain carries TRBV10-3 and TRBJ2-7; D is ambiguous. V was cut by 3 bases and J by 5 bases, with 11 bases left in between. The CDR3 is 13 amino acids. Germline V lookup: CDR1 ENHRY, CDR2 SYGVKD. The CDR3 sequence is CAISDDLRDEQYF. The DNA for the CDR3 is TGTGCCATCAGTGATGATCTACGGGACGAGCAGTACTTC.